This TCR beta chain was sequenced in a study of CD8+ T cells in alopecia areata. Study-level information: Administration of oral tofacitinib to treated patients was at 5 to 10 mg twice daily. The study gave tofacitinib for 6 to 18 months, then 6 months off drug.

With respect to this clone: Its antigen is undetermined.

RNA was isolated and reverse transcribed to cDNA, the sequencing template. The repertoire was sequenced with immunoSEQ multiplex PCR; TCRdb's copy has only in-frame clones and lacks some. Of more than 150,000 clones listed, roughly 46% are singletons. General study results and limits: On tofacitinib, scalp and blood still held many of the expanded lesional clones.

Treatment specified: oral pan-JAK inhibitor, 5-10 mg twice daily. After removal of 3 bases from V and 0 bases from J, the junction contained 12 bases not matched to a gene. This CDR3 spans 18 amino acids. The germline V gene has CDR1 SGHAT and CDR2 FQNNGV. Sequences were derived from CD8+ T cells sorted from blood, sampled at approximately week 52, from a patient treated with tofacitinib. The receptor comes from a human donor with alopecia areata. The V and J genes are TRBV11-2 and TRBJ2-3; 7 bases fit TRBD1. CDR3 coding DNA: TGTGCCAGCAGCTTCTCAACAACAGGGGATTTGAGCACAGATACGCAGTATTTT. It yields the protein CASSFSTTGDLSTDTQYF.